This T cell receptor beta chain was captured in a study of CD8+ T cells in alopecia areata (dated by TCRdb to 2017 to 2018). In terms of the full investigation: Treated patients were enrolled in an open-label pilot trial of oral tofacitinib at 5 to 10 mg twice daily for moderate-to-severe alopecia areata. The RNA source kit depended on sample type: the PAXgene miRNA kit for fixed scalp, the miRNeasy kit for PBMCs, and the RNeasy kit for mouse skin. immunoSEQ multiplex PCR using 35 Vbeta forward primers and 13 Jbeta reverse primers was used to amplify TCRbeta CDR3 regions. Patients received tofacitinib for 6 to 18 months and were then followed off drug for 6 months to check for delayed response and recurrence. Scalp clonality was compared among normal scalp (n=4), patchy alopecia areata scalp (n=8), and alopecia totalis/universalis scalp (n=8). On the human side, TCRbeta sequencing was run on scalp tissue and on sorted CD4+ and CD8+ peripheral blood T cells from healthy controls and from alopecia areata patients with either patchy or totalis/universalis disease. To study T cell clonal expansion in alopecia areata, the researchers applied high-throughput TCRbeta sequencing to both the C3H/HeJ mouse model and human patients. Biopsies were taken from tofacitinib-treated patients at baseline and at 4 and 24 weeks of treatment, and a later scalp biopsy was taken in several of the tofacitinib-treated patients.

V is cut by 4 bases and J by 10 bases, and the space between the germline ends is 11 bases. Looking up the germline V gene (reference sequence) yields CDR1 LNHNV and CDR2 YYDKDF. Taken from cysteine to phenylalanine, the CDR3 has 12 residues. This entry keeps only the CDR3 DNA: 36 bases, framed from base 1. Comment on this clone: Its antigen specificity is not known. Base-call qualities are not available, and no considerably larger clone is one nucleotide away.

The library was made by the immunoSEQ multiplex PCR assay. For TCR sequencing, RNA was extracted from every sample and reverse transcribed into cDNA to serve as template. SuperScript III was used to make first-strand cDNA, primed with a 2:1 mix of oligo-dT and random hexamers. Amplification bias was assessed with a synthetic immune receptor repertoire, and residual bias was removed computationally. Regarding the original processing steps: After raw reads were preprocessed to remove errors, the CDR3 was defined following IMGT conventions as running from the conserved cysteine to phenylalanine. Clonality was computed as 1 minus the Shannon entropy, with the entropy normalized by log2 of the number of productive unique TCRs. Whether each scalp clone was CD4 or CD8 was inferred by checking scalp TCRbeta sequences against the CD4 and CD8 repertoires from sorted blood. The clones in this table, taken by TCRdb from immuneACCESS, are in-frame only. Not every clone is retained; where verified, under half of the shortfall comes from an unresolved V gene, and the cause of the rest is unknown. V, J and clone size reflect that table, while D and trimming were determined from the DNA. The sample records hundreds of thousands of clones, 50% to 65% of which are singletons. The ten largest clones take up roughly 0.47% of the sample.

Here is what the overall study found, with its caveats: Unlike mouse skin, which is dominated by gammadelta T cells, normal human skin has resident alphabeta T cells that are also sequenced, and this complicates analysis of the scalp TCR repertoire. TCR sequences shared between patients were less clear than in mice, possibly partly because of HLA diversity in the patient population. Lesional scalp, especially in alopecia totalis/universalis, showed higher clonality and more expanded CD8+ clones than normal scalp, suggesting antigenic drive.

Sample time point, as interpreted from the label and publication: baseline before oral tofacitinib. Lesional scalp punch biopsies and peripheral blood were collected from alopecia areata patients. After PBMCs were isolated by density centrifugation and stained for CD3, CD4 and CD8, a FACSAria was used to sort CD4+ and CD8+ T cells. This chain is built from TRBV15 and TRBJ1-5; no D gene is confidently identified. The sample in question was CD4+ T cells sorted from blood, obtained at week 0. This TCR came from a human donor with alopecia areata. The DNA reads TGTGCCACCAGCACCGAGGAGGGTCCCCAGCATTTT. Its product reads: CATSTEEGPQHF.